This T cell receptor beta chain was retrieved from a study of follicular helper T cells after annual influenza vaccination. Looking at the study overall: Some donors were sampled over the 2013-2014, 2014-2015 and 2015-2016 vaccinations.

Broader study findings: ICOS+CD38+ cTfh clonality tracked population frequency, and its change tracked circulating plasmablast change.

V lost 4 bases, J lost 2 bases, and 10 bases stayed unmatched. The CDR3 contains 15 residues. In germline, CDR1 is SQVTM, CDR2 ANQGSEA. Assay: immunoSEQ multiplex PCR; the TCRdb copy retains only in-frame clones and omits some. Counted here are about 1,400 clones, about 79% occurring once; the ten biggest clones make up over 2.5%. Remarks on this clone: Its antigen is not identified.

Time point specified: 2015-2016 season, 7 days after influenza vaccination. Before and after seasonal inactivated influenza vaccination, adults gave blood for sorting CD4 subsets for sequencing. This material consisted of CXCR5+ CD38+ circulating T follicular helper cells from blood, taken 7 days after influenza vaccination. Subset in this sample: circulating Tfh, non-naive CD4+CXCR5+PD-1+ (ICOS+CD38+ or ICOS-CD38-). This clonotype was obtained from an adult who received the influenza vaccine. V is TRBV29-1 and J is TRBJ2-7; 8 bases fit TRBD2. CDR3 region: CSVGVRIAGPYEQYF. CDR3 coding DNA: TGCAGCGTTGGGGTTCGGATAGCGGGACCCTACGAGCAGTACTTC.